The rows below give T cell receptor beta chains drawn from one sample of a study of blood T cell repertoires in COVID-19. Sequenced by immunoSEQ multiplex PCR; TCRdb stores in-frame clones only, minus some. The sample includes 250,000 or so clones, around 87% of them seen just once. The sequencing input was peripheral blood. These receptors came from a woman aged 40 to 55 who had recovered from COVID-19. Both conserved end residues are trimmed from each CDR3. Size tells how often a clone was seen (once, few, many) or the class of an expanded clone, and some rows leave it out.

size	J	V	CDR3
-	TRBJ2-4	TRBV30	AWSPRQGYIQY
-	TRBJ2-5	TRBV9	ASSPGTGGWETQY
-	TRBJ1-5	TRBV9	ASSAGTGTSQPQH
-	TRBJ2-7	TRBV3-1/TRBV3-2	ASSRIGGNEQY
-	TRBJ2-5	TRBV27	ASSFFPRGQETQY
-	TRBJ1-5	TRBV5-1	ASSLDGGQPQH
-	TRBJ2-2	TRBV4-1	ASSQEAGGANTGELF
-	TRBJ2-1	TRBV3-1/TRBV3-2	ASSQFPSGGDEQF
-	TRBJ1-6	TRBV19	ASKIRDRGRSPLH
-	TRBJ1-1	TRBV5-6	ASRGAGEAF
-	TRBJ1-5	TRBV6-5	ASSLGAGQPQH
-	TRBJ2-7	TRBV9	ASSVADRTYEQY
-	TRBJ1-2	TRBV6-2/TRBV6-3	ASSYSIQGAYGYT
once	TRBJ2-3	TRBV18	ASSLLGGYRDTQY
-	TRBJ1-1	TRBV14	ASSQGRMNTEAF
-	TRBJ2-1	TRBV7-3	ASSLAGGRNEQF
-	TRBJ1-3	TRBV4-1	ASSQAPGQGRPGGNTIY
-	TRBJ2-7	TRBV7-8	ASSPDGVGEQY